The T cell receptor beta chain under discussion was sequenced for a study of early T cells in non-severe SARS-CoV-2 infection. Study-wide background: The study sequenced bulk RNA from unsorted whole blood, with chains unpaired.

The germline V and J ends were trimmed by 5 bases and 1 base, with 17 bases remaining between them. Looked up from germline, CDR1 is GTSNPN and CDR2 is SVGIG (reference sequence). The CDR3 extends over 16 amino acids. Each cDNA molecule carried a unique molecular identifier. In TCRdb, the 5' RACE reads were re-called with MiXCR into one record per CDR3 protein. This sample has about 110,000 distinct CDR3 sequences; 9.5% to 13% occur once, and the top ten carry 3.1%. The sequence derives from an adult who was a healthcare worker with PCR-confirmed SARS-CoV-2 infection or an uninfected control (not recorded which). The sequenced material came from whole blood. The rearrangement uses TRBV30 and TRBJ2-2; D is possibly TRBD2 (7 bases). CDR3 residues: CAWHLGGPQNTGELFF. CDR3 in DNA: TGTGCCTGGCACTTGGGGGGGCCCCAGAACACCGGGGAGCTGTTTTTT.